A selection of T cell receptor beta chains follows, all from one sample in a study of T cells in Graves' hyperthyroidism and ophthalmopathy. In TCRdb, the multiplex PCR reads were re-called with MiXCR into one record per CDR3 protein. The data hold around 190,000 distinct CDR3 sequences, with around 15% observed a single time. Sequencing used blood. The origin of the receptors is a woman between 50 and 59 years old with Graves' hyperthyroidism. Both conserved end residues are part of each CDR3. Each record gives: CDR3 protein, CDR3 DNA, V gene, clone size, J gene, D gene. A D gene is named only where the DNA matches it firmly. Expanded clones are given a class, and other clones once, few, many or no size at all.

CASSLVFGPGELFF,TGTGCTAGCAGCTTAGTGTTCGGACCCGGGGAGCTGTTTTTT,TRBV7-7,many,TRBJ2-2,NA
CASSFGMQGNSPLHF,TGTGCCAGCAGCTTCGGGATGCAGGGTAATTCACCCCTCCACTTT,TRBV11-2,many,TRBJ1-6,NA
CANLTGTYEQYF,TGTGCCAATTTGACAGGGACCTACGAGCAGTACTTC,TRBV28,many,TRBJ2-7,TRBD1
CASSSARNPNTEAFF,TGTGCCAGCAGCTCTGCGAGGAACCCGAACACTGAAGCTTTCTTT,TRBV7-8,many,TRBJ1-1,NA
CASSESTGEAFF,TGCGCCAGCAGTGAGTCGACAGGTGAAGCTTTCTTT,TRBV10-1,many,TRBJ1-1,NA
CATKRSINTEAFF,TGTGCCACCAAGAGGTCTATTAACACTGAAGCTTTCTTT,TRBV6-1,many,TRBJ1-1,NA
CASTSAGETNYDYTF,TGTGCCAGCACGTCGGCGGGGGAAACTAACTATGACTACACCTTC,TRBV28,few,TRBJ1-2,NA
CASSNQPPRSGGGETQYF,TGTGCCAGCAGTAACCAACCCCCCAGGTCAGGGGGAGGAGAGACCCAGTACTTC,TRBV6-1,many,TRBJ2-5,NA
CASSQPTQGSAQYF,TGCGCCAGCAGCCAACCCACCCAGGGGAGCGCGCAGTATTTT,TRBV4-1,NA,TRBJ2-3,NA
CASSLTGKGSNQPQHF,TGTGCCAGCAGTCTCACAGGGAAGGGGAGCAATCAGCCCCAGCATTTT,TRBV28,many,TRBJ1-5,NA
CASSEAGGNTGELFF,TGTGCCAGCAGCGAGGCAGGGGGCAACACCGGGGAGCTGTTTTTT,TRBV5-8,NA,TRBJ2-2,TRBD1
CASSSGGGANEQFF,TGTGCCAGCAGTTCTGGCGGCGGGGCGAATGAGCAGTTCTTC,TRBV28,NA,TRBJ2-1,NA
CATSRDWSGQAGGYTF,TGTGCCACCAGCAGAGATTGGTCGGGACAGGCCGGGGGCTACACCTTC,TRBV15,many,TRBJ1-2,TRBD1
CASSIGPNTGELFF,TGTGCCAGTAGTATTGGACCTAACACCGGGGAGCTGTTTTTT,TRBV19,NA,TRBJ2-2,NA
CASSLAGKVADTQYF,TGTGCCAGCAGTTTGGCGGGGAAAGTCGCAGATACGCAGTATTTT,TRBV28,NA,TRBJ2-3,NA
CATGSAGGNQPQHF,TGTGCCACCGGATCCGCAGGGGGCAATCAGCCCCAGCATTTT,TRBV24-1,many,TRBJ1-5,NA
CASSTGLAGGVTGELFF,TGTGCCAGCAGCACGGGACTAGCGGGGGGGGTCACCGGGGAGCTGTTTTTT,TRBV9,once,TRBJ2-2,TRBD2
CAWSVGRPNEQFF,TGTGCCTGGAGTGTGGGCAGGCCCAATGAGCAGTTCTTC,TRBV30,NA,TRBJ2-1,NA
CASSLPGNTGELFF,TGTGCCAGCAGTTTACCGGGGAACACCGGGGAGCTGTTTTTT,TRBV28,many,TRBJ2-2,NA
CASSWVFGTSGANTGELFF,TGTGCCAGCAGCTGGGTTTTCGGGACTAGCGGCGCGAACACCGGGGAGCTGTTTTTT,TRBV5-4,few,TRBJ2-2,TRBD2
CASSLSGYTFGSGTTDTQYF,NA,TRBV11-3,NA,TRBJ2-3,NA
CASSASGGAPGELFF,TGCGCCAGCAGCGCTAGCGGGGGGGCCCCCGGGGAGCTGTTTTTT,TRBV5-1,many,TRBJ2-2,TRBD2
CASSPMGAGGEAFF,TGTGCCAGCAGCCCTATGGGGGCAGGCGGTGAAGCTTTCTTT,TRBV7-3,NA,TRBJ1-1,NA
CASSYTGILYEQYF,TGTGCCAGCAGTTATACAGGGATCCTCTACGAGCAGTACTTC,TRBV28,NA,TRBJ2-7,NA
CASSPLRDLAGELFF,TGTGCCAGCTCACCATTGCGGGACCTAGCCGGGGAGCTGTTTTTT,TRBV18,few,TRBJ2-2,NA
CASSFPRGQRGDSPLHF,TGTGCCAGCAGCTTTCCCCGGGGGCAGAGGGGAGATTCACCCCTCCACTTT,TRBV7-3,many,TRBJ1-6,NA
CASSISPMSEQYF,TGTGCCAGCAGTATCTCCCCCATGAGCGAGCAGTACTTC,TRBV12-3/TRBV12-4,many,TRBJ2-7,NA
CSASLPVGIVGTGGESYGYTF,TGCAGTGCTAGTCTCCCTGTTGGAATTGTGGGGACAGGGGGCGAGTCCTATGGCTACACCTTC,TRBV20-1,many,TRBJ1-2,TRBD1
CASSRRGGRDSYNEQFF,TGTGCCAGCAGCCGTCGAGGGGGGCGTGACTCCTACAATGAGCAGTTCTTC,TRBV7-2,NA,TRBJ2-1,NA
CASTGPLAGEINEQFF,TGTGCCAGCACCGGTCCCCTAGCGGGAGAGATCAATGAGCAGTTCTTC,TRBV12-3/TRBV12-4,NA,TRBJ2-1,TRBD2
CASSLTSGYNEQFF,TGTGCCAGCAGTTTGACTAGCGGCTACAATGAGCAGTTCTTC,TRBV12-3/TRBV12-4,few,TRBJ2-1,TRBD2
CATSELRAGLTGELFF,TGTGCCACCAGTGAATTGAGGGCAGGGTTGACCGGGGAGCTGTTTTTT,TRBV24-1,few,TRBJ2-2,NA
CASRRDRGSNEQFF,TGTGCCAGCAGGCGAGACAGGGGGAGCAATGAGCAGTTCTTC,TRBV7-3,many,TRBJ2-1,TRBD1
CASSPRARASGNQPQHF,TGTGCCAGCAGCCCTAGGGCCAGGGCAAGTGGCAATCAGCCCCAGCATTTT,TRBV11-2,NA,TRBJ1-5,NA
CASNRPSGPNTGELFF,TGTGCCAGCAACCGGCCAAGTGGTCCCAACACCGGGGAGCTGTTTTTT,TRBV2,NA,TRBJ2-2,NA
CASSLSDREQYF,TGTGCCAGCAGCTTGAGCGACAGAGAGCAGTACTTC,TRBV11-2,many,TRBJ2-7,NA
CASSLRGGGGPYNEQFF,TGTGCCAGCAGCCTTAGGGGGGGCGGGGGACCTTACAATGAGCAGTTCTTC,TRBV3-1,many,TRBJ2-1,NA
CASSFIGQIQETQYF,TGTGCCAGCAGTTTTATAGGCCAAATCCAAGAGACCCAGTACTTC,TRBV28,many,TRBJ2-5,NA
CSARDWGSNSPEAFF,TGCAGTGCTAGAGATTGGGGTAGTAATTCGCCTGAAGCTTTCTTT,TRBV20-1,many,TRBJ1-1,NA
CASSQARGDLTDTQYF,TGTGCCAGCAGCCAGGCACGGGGGGACCTCACAGATACGCAGTATTTT,TRBV4-2,NA,TRBJ2-3,TRBD2
CASSAASGGSTDTQYF,TGTGCCAGCAGTGCTGCTAGCGGGGGTTCCACAGATACGCAGTATTTT,TRBV2,many,TRBJ2-3,TRBD2
CASSDRGRGYGYTF,TGTGCCAGCAGCGACAGGGGGCGCGGCTATGGCTACACCTTC,TRBV3-1,many,TRBJ1-2,TRBD1
CASSERQLNYGYTF,TGTGCCAGCAGTGAAAGGCAATTAAACTATGGCTACACCTTC,TRBV2,many,TRBJ1-2,NA
CASSERGVRTEAFF,TGTGCCAGCAGTGAAAGGGGTGTTCGAACTGAAGCTTTCTTT,TRBV6-1,NA,TRBJ1-1,NA
CASTRNYGYTF,TGTGCCAGCACCAGGAACTATGGCTACACCTTC,TRBV2,many,TRBJ1-2,NA
CASSSDGIRGGNQPQHF,TGTGCCAGCAGTTCGGACGGGATTAGGGGGGGCAATCAGCCCCAGCATTTT,TRBV12-3/TRBV12-4,many,TRBJ1-5,NA
CASSLIEDAGGAFF,TGTGCCAGCAGCTTAATAGAGGACGCCGGCGGAGCTTTCTTT,TRBV7-9,many,TRBJ1-1,NA
CASSFGADTQYF,TGTGCCAGCAGCTTTGGCGCAGATACGCAGTATTTT,TRBV7-3,many,TRBJ2-3,NA